The clone carrying this TCR beta chain was observed a handful of times. Its target is not known. Other DNA sequences within the sample encode an identical CDR3. The data are from a study of cytomegalovirus exposure and HLA in healthy donors. Broader study findings: As a later analysis showed, a missense DCLRE1C variant was linked to trimming of TCR beta V- and J-genes. In a later analysis, around 18,000 TCR beta sequences were associated with HLA alleles at 0.05 false discovery rate.

The germline gives CDR1 SGHDN, CDR2 FVKESK. There are 14 residues in the CDR3. V was shortened by 4 bases and J by 0 bases, with 7 bases between the two germline ends. Amplification used 60 Vbeta primers and 13 Jbeta primers. Libraries were prepared by immunoSEQ multiplex PCR; TCRdb keeps only in-frame clonotypes and omits some of them. This sample has about 160,000 clones, with approximately 73% found just once. The genes are TRBV14 and TRBJ1-3; unclear D gene. The sequencing sample was made of PBMCs. This TCR was recovered from a woman aged 18-29 years in good health and CMV-seronegative. The CDR3 loop reads CASSRTSSGNTIYF. The CDR3 bases are TGTGCCAGCAGCCGAACATCCTCTGGAAACACCATATATTTT. The full variable domain, in which reference TRBV14 and TRBJ1-3 provide the parts outside the CDR3, is EAGVTQFPSHSVIEKGQTVTLRCDPISGHDNLYWYRRVMGKEIKFLLHFVKESKQDESGMPNNRFLAERTGGTYSTLKVQPAELEDSGVYFCASSRTSSGNTIYFGEGSWLTVV.